What follows describes a single T cell receptor beta chain. The data derive from a study of blood T cell dynamics during melanoma immunotherapy. Study-level information: Standard first-line treatment here was pembrolizumab or nivolumab plus ipilimumab in metastatic melanoma.

Specified time point: week 3, after first cycle of checkpoint inhibitor. Data came from immunoSEQ multiplex PCR; TCRdb stores just in-frame clones and leaves some out. The table shows approximately 13,000 clones, with about 90% occurring only once. CDR3 size: 12 residues. J gave up 6 bases and V 3 bases, and 3 bases lay outside the gene matches. CDR1 and CDR2 from the germline V gene are SGHDT and YYEEEE. This clonotype was sampled from a human donor with melanoma. The chain recombines TRBV5-6 with TRBJ2-7; 7 nucleotides align to TRBD1. The sequences come from effector memory CD8+ T cells from blood, collected from a patient treated with checkpoint blockade. The CDR3 spells CASSWYRGEQYF. CDR3 in DNA: TGTGCCAGCAGCTGGTACAGGGGCGAGCAGTACTTC.